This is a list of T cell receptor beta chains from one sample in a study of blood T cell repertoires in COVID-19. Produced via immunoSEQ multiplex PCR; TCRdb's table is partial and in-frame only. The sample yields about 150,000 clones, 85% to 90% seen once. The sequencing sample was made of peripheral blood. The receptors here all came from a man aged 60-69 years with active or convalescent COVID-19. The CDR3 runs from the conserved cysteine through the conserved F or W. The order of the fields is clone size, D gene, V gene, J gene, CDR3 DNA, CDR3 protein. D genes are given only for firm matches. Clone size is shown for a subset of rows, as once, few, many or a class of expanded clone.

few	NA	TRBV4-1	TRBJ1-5	TGCGCCAGCAGCCAAGCAGGGTCCATTAATCAGCCCCAGCATTTT	CASSQAGSINQPQHF
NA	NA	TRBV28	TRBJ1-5	TGTGCCAGCAGTTTATCCAGGAGGGATCAGCCCCAGCATTTT	CASSLSRRDQPQHF
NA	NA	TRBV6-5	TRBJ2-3	TGTGCCACCACAAATGGGGAGTTTGGGCAGTATTTT	CATTNGEFGQYF
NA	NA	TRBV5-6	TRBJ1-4	TGTGCCAGCAGCTTCCAGGGTGGAACTAATGAAAAACTGTTTTTT	CASSFQGGTNEKLFF
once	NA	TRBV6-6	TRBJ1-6	TGTGCCAGCAGTAAGGAGGGCAATAATTCACCCCTCCACTTT	CASSKEGNNSPLHF
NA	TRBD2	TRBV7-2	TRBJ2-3	TGTGCCAGCCGGGGGGGGACTAGCGGCACAGATACGCAGTATTTT	CASRGGTSGTDTQYF
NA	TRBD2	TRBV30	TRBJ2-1	TGTGCCTGGAGTGTGGCGGGAGGGTCGCGTGAGCAGTTCTTC	CAWSVAGGSREQFF
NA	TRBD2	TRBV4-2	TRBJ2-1	TGTGCCAGCAGCCGAGAGACTAGCGGGGCCTCCTACGGTGAGCAGTTCTTC	CASSRETSGASYGEQFF
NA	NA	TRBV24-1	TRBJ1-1	TGTGCCACCAGTGATTCCACCTACGACAGCAGCACTGAAGCTTTCTTT	CATSDSTYDSSTEAFF
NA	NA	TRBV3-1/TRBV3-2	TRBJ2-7	TGTGCCAGCAGCCAAGGTTCTGGGAGCTCCTACGAGCAGTACTTC	CASSQGSGSSYEQYF
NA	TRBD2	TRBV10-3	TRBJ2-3	TGTGCCATCAGCGGGGGACTAGCGGGGGCCGAGGTAGTCCCAGATACGCAGTATTTT	CAISGGLAGAEVVPDTQYF
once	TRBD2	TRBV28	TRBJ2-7	TGTGCCAGCAGCGTGACTAGCGGGGGTCGAAGCTCCTACGAGCAGTACTTC	CASSVTSGGRSSYEQYF
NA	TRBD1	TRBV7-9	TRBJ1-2	TGTGCCAGCAGCTCGGGACAGCCTGCTAACTATGGCTACACCTTC	CASSSGQPANYGYTF
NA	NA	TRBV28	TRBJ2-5	TGTGCCAGCACCCCGGGTGGGGGCCCAGAGACCCAGTACTTC	CASTPGGGPETQYF
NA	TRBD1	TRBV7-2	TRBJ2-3	TGTGCCAGCAGCTCGGGACAGGTCTCAGATACGCAGTATTTT	CASSSGQVSDTQYF
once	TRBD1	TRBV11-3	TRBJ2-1	TGTGCCAGCAGCATCGGGACAGAGTACAATGAGCAGTTCTTC	CASSIGTEYNEQFF
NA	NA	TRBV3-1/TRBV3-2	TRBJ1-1	TGTGCCAGCAGCCAATTTCCCAGGGTTGAGACTGAAGCTTTCTTT	CASSQFPRVETEAFF
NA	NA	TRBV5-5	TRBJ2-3	TGTGCCAGCAGCCCCTCCGGAGATACGCAGTATTTT	CASSPSGDTQYF
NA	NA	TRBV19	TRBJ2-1	TGTGCCAGTAGTTTCAGGGGAGCCCACAATGAGCAGTTCTTC	CASSFRGAHNEQFF
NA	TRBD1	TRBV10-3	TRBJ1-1	TGTGCCATCAGGACAGGGGCCCCCCAAATGGACACTGAAGCTTTCTTT	CAIRTGAPQMDTEAFF
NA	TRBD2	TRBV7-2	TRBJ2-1	TGTGCCAGCAGCACCGGGGGGGGACTAGCGGTCAATGAGCAGTTCTTC	CASSTGGGLAVNEQFF
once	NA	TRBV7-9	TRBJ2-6	TGTGCCAGCAGCCCTTCTGGGGCCAACGTCCTGACTTTC	CASSPSGANVLTF
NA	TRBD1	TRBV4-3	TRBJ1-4	TGCGCCAGCAGCCGGGACAGGGGAGACGAAAAACTGTTTTTT	CASSRDRGDEKLFF
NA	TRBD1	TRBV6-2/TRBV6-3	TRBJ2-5	TGTGCCAGCAGTTCCCTGGGACAGGGTGAGGAGACCCAGTACTTC	CASSSLGQGEETQYF
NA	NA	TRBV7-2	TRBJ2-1	TGTGCCAGCAGCTTAGTGCTATTTTACAATGAGCAGTTCTTC	CASSLVLFYNEQFF
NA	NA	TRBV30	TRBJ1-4	TGTGCCTGGAGTGATGTGGGGGCTTCTAATGAAAAACTGTTTTTT	CAWSDVGASNEKLFF
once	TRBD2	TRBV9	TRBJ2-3	TGTGCCAGCAGCGTAGGGGAGGGGACAGATACGCAGTATTTT	CASSVGEGTDTQYF
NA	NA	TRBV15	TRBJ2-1	TGTGCCACCAGCAGAGGCAAGGGGGTAGCGAGTAACAATGAGCAGTTCTTC	CATSRGKGVASNNEQFF
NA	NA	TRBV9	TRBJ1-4	TGTGCCAGCAGCCCAACGGGTTCTGGATCGGAAAAACTGTTTTTT	CASSPTGSGSEKLFF
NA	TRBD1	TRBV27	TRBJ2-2	TGTGCCAGCAGTCCAAGCAACAGGGGGAGAGCCGGGGAGCTGTTTTTT	CASSPSNRGRAGELFF
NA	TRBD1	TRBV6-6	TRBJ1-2	TGTGCCAGCAGTACCGACAGGGAAGGCTACACCTTC	CASSTDREGYTF
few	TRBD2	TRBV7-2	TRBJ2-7	TGTGCCAGCAGCCCGGGACTAGCGGGCCCCTACGAGCAGTACTTC	CASSPGLAGPYEQYF
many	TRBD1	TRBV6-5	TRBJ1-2	TGTGCCAGCAGTTACTTAAGGACAGGGGGCGGCTATGGCTACACCTTC	CASSYLRTGGGYGYTF
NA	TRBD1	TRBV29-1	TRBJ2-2	TGCAGCGTCGACAGGGGCTACACCGGGGAGCTGTTTTTT	CSVDRGYTGELFF
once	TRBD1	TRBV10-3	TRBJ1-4	TGTGCCATCAGTGAGCAGGGGGCCGAGGAAAAACTGTTTTTT	CAISEQGAEEKLFF
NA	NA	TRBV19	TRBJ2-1	TGTGCCAGCCAAGCGGCCTTTAGGGACAATGAGCAGTTCTTC	CASQAAFRDNEQFF
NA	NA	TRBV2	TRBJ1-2	TGTGCCAGCAGTTCGGGCTACACCTTC	CASSSGYTF
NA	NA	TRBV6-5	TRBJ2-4	TGTGCCAGCAGTACAGGGTTAGCCAAAAACATTCAGTACTTC	CASSTGLAKNIQYF
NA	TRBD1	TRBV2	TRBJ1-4	TGTGCCAGCAGAAGACAGGGGAGTAATGAAAAACTGTTTTTT	CASRRQGSNEKLFF
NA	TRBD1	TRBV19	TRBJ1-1	TGTGCCAGCAAGCCCAGGGGGACGACCCACACTGAAGCTTTCTTT	CASKPRGTTHTEAFF
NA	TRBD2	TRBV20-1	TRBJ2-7	TGCAGTGCTAGTCGTAGGGCGGGGGGAACCTCCTACGAGCAGTACTTC	CSASRRAGGTSYEQYF
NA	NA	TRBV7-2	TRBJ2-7	TGTGCCAGCAGCTTACAGTGGGGCTCCCTCTCCTACGAGCAGTACTTC	CASSLQWGSLSYEQYF
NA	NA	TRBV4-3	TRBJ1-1	TGCGCCAGCAGCCAAGGGGGCAGGCTGAACACTGAAGCTTTCTTT	CASSQGGRLNTEAFF
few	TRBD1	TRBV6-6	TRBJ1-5	TGTGCCAGCAGGTCCGGGACAGATAATCAGCCCCAGCATTTT	CASRSGTDNQPQHF
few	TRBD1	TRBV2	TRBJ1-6	TGTGCCAGCAGTGGACAGGGAGTAGGGTATAATAATTCACCCCTCCACTTT	CASSGQGVGYNNSPLHF
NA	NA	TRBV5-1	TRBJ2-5	TGCGCCAGCAGCTTGGGGGGCAGCCAAGAGACCCAGTACTTC	CASSLGGSQETQYF
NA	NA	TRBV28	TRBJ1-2	TGTGCCAGCAATAAACAGGGAAGTAACTATGGCTACACCTTC	CASNKQGSNYGYTF
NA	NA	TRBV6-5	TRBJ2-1	TGTGCCAGCACCCTACCCCAGGGCGGTGAGCAGTTCTTC	CASTLPQGGEQFF
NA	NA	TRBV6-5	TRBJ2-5	TGTGCCAGCAGCTCCGACAGACAAGAGACCCAGTACTTC	CASSSDRQETQYF